This TCR beta chain comes out of a study of early T cells in non-severe SARS-CoV-2 infection. TCRdb re-called the 5' RACE reads with MiXCR, one entry per CDR3 protein. This sample has some 45,000 distinct CDR3 sequences, with more than 6.5% found just once. The CDR3 contains 15 residues. Germline values: CDR1 SQVTM, CDR2 ANQGSEA. After removal of 4 bases from V and 10 bases from J, the junction contained 13 bases not matched to a gene. The chain carries TRBV29-1 and TRBJ1-4, with 9 bases that match TRBD1. This clonotype was obtained from an adult who was a healthcare worker with PCR-confirmed SARS-CoV-2 infection or an uninfected control (not recorded which). Material: whole blood. In DNA form, the CDR3 reads TGCAGCGTTGGGGGCTACAGGGGGCTCGCTGGAAAACTGTTTTTT. It yields the protein CSVGGYRGLAGKLFF.